This TCR beta chain is drawn from a study of shared clonotypes between healthy human individuals. Concerning this clone: Its antigen remains unidentified.

Study results and limitations: Collection of samples was limited to blood; tissue repertoires likely differ.

Method: immunoSEQ multiplex PCR; TCRdb's copy keeps in-frame clones and lacks some. This table holds about 2.1 million clones, over 85% found once. This CDR3 region has 17 residues. With V trimmed by 0 bases and J by 1 base, 4 bases remained unmatched. Germline CDR1 and CDR2: SGHKS and YYEKEE (reference sequence). Naive CD8 cells lacked CD45RO and underwent positive selection for CCR7, leaving out terminally differentiated effector memory CD45RA+ cells. This rearrangement joins TRBV5-5 to TRBJ2-2; 9 bases are shared with TRBD2. This receptor was obtained from a man between 18 and 29 years old in good health. Some clones in this sample may be carry-over from other donors' samples. Sequencing was carried out using naive CD8+ T cells from PBMCs. This CDR3 reads CASSLVWTSENTGELFF. The CDR3, as DNA: TGTGCCAGCAGCTTGGTATGGACTAGCGAGAACACCGGGGAGCTGTTTTTT.